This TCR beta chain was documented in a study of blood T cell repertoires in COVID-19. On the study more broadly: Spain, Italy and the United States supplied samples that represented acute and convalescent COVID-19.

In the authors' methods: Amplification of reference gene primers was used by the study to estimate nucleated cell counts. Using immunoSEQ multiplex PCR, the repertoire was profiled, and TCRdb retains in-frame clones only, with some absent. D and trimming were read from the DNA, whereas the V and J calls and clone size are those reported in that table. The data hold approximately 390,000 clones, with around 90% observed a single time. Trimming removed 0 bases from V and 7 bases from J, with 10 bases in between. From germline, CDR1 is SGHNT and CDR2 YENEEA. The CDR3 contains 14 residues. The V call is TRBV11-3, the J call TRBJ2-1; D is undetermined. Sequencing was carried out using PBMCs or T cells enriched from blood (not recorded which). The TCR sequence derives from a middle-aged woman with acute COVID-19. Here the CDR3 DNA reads TGTGCCAGCAGCTTAGATCCAGCGCGGAATGAGCAGTTCTTC. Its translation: CASSLDPARNEQFF.